This T cell receptor (beta chain) was profiled in a study of blood T cell repertoires in COVID-19. Study at large: Symptom resolution, clearance, or two negative PCRs marked donors in Cohort 3 as recovered. The United States, Italy and Spain provided the acute and convalescent COVID-19 samples.

Methods used by the authors: Reference gene primers were amplified, and this amplification served to estimate nucleated cell counts. The assay was immunoSEQ multiplex PCR, and TCRdb's table has in-frame clones only and misses some. V and J calls and clone size come straight from that table; D and trimming were deduced from the DNA. The data contain under 300,000 clones, 88% of them seen just once; the ten biggest clones take up 2% to 2.5%. Ages ranged from about 18 to 100 years, with residence in about two dozen US areas. The CDR3 covers 16 residues. The V gene's germline CDR1 is SGHDN and CDR2 FVKESK. V lost 3 bases to trimming and J lost 6 bases, with 15 bases between them.

The receptor's source is a woman aged 60-75 years in a cohort exposed to, infected with or recovered from COVID-19 (not recorded which). The sample comprised PBMCs or T cells enriched from blood (not recorded which). The genes are TRBV14 and TRBJ1-6; perhaps TRBD1 as D (5 bases). CDR3 DNA: TGTGCCAGCAGCCACCGGCTAGCCGGGGGTAATTCACCCCTCCACTTT. Protein product: CASSHRLAGGNSPLHF.